These T cell receptor beta chains were read from a single sample in a study of early T cells in non-severe SARS-CoV-2 infection. TCRdb redid the calling of the 5' RACE reads with MiXCR, one entry per CDR3 protein. The sample includes tens of thousands of distinct CDR3 sequences, 20% to 25% of them seen just once. The source material was whole blood, sampled at baseline. The origin of the receptors is an adult who was a healthcare worker with PCR-confirmed SARS-CoV-2 infection or an uninfected control (not recorded which). The CDR3 runs from the conserved cysteine through the conserved F or W. A D gene is named only where the DNA matches it firmly. A row's size may be missing; if present it is once, few, many or a size class.

.	TRBV18	TRBD2	17	TRBJ2-1	CASSPRGGEGSYNEQFF	TGTGCCAGCTCACCGCGCGGGGGGGAAGGCTCCTACAATGAGCAGTTCTTC
few	TRBV5-6	TRBD1	17	TRBJ1-5	CASSFGGQSWLNQPQHF	TGTGCCAGCAGCTTCGGGGGACAGTCTTGGCTGAATCAGCCCCAGCATTTT
few	TRBV20-1	.	13	TRBJ2-7	CSARNRASYEQYF	TGCAGTGCTAGAAACAGGGCCTCCTACGAGCAGTACTTC
.	TRBV5-1	TRBD1	13	TRBJ2-7	CASRTGGGYEQYF	TGCGCCAGTAGGACAGGGGGCGGCTACGAGCAGTACTTC
few	TRBV6-1	TRBD2	13	TRBJ2-4	CASSEGEGYIQYF	TGTGCCAGCAGTGAAGGGGAGGGGTACATTCAGTACTTC
few	TRBV4-3	TRBD2	16	TRBJ2-3	CASSRGLAGSTDTQYF	TGCGCCAGCAGCCGGGGACTAGCGGGGAGCACAGATACGCAGTATTTT
.	TRBV12-3/TRBV12-4	.	15	TRBJ2-3	CASSNNDGSKDTQYF	TGTGCCAGCAGCAACAACGACGGGTCCAAAGATACGCAGTATTTT
.	TRBV24-1	TRBD1	16	TRBJ2-3	CATSDPLTGGTDTQYF	TGTGCCACCAGTGACCCCCTGACAGGGGGCACAGATACGCAGTATTTT
few	TRBV18	.	14	TRBJ2-7	CASSQLGGFHEQYF	TGTGCCAGCTCACAACTAGGAGGATTCCACGAGCAGTACTTC
few	TRBV18	.	18	TRBJ1-6	CASSPTSRGVDYNSPLHF	TGTGCCAGCTCTCCAACCTCCCGGGGAGTAGACTATAATTCACCCCTCCACTTT
many	TRBV11-2	TRBD2	16	TRBJ2-2	CASSLTSGGRTGELFF	TGTGCCAGCAGCTTAACTAGCGGGGGGCGCACCGGGGAGCTGTTTTTT
many	TRBV18	.	14	TRBJ1-3	CASSNRDDGNTIYF	TGTGCCAGCTCAAACCGGGACGATGGAAACACCATATATTTT
.	TRBV6-2/TRBV6-3	TRBD2	17	TRBJ2-1	CASSYSTGGGYYNEQFF	TGTGCCAGCAGTTACTCGACGGGCGGGGGATACTACAATGAGCAGTTCTTC
.	TRBV10-3	.	14	TRBJ2-7	CAISELGDRGEQYF	TGTGCCATCAGTGAGTTGGGGGACCGCGGCGAGCAGTACTTC
.	TRBV9	.	14	TRBJ2-5	CASSGAEAVQTQYF	TGTGCCAGCAGCGGGGCGGAGGCAGTACAGACCCAGTACTTC
few	TRBV20-1	.	13	TRBJ1-5	CSATGASNQPQHF	TGCAGTGCTACGGGGGCAAGCAATCAGCCCCAGCATTTT
.	TRBV7-9	TRBD2	15	TRBJ2-5	CASSLEASGGETQYF	TGTGCCAGCAGCTTAGAAGCTAGCGGGGGAGAGACCCAGTACTTC
many	TRBV15	TRBD1	16	TRBJ2-5	CATSREGQGFVETQYF	TGTGCCACCAGCAGAGAGGGACAGGGTTTCGTGGAGACCCAGTACTTC
.	TRBV2	.	13	TRBJ2-7	CASSTAFVYEQYF	TGTGCCAGCAGTACCGCGTTTGTCTACGAGCAGTACTTC
few	TRBV20-1	TRBD1	12	TRBJ2-7	CSAGGQGFEQYF	TGCAGTGCTGGGGGACAGGGATTCGAGCAGTACTTC
few	TRBV27	TRBD1	17	TRBJ2-2	CASSVQGQGFATGELFF	TGTGCCAGCAGCGTCCAGGGACAGGGGTTTGCCACCGGGGAGCTGTTTTTT
.	TRBV6-2/TRBV6-3	TRBD2	15	TRBJ2-7	CASSYRSSGGYEQYF	TGTGCCAGCAGTTATCGGTCGAGCGGGGGCTACGAGCAGTACTTC
.	TRBV11-2	TRBD2	16	TRBJ2-1	CASSQGTMVSYNEQFF	TGTGCCAGCAGCCAAGGGACTATGGTGTCCTACAATGAGCAGTTCTTC
few	TRBV5-4	.	16	TRBJ1-1	CASSLEGVRMNTEAFF	TGTGCCAGCAGCTTGGAGGGAGTTAGGATGAACACTGAAGCTTTCTTT
medium-sized	TRBV14	.	19	TRBJ2-1	CASSHWEQGLFSSNNEQFF	TGTGCCAGCAGCCATTGGGAACAGGGTCTTTTCTCGAGTAACAATGAGCAGTTCTTC
few	TRBV3-1	.	12	TRBJ1-4	CASSLRQSKLFF	TGTGCCAGCAGCCTCCGACAGAGTAAACTGTTTTTT
few	TRBV9	TRBD2	14	TRBJ2-7	CASSVSGARDEQYF	TGTGCCAGCAGCGTAAGCGGGGCCAGGGACGAGCAGTACTTC
few	TRBV19	.	15	TRBJ1-4	CASSITGTLTKGLFF	TGTGCCAGTAGTATAACCGGGACTCTAACTAAAGGGCTGTTTTTT
few	TRBV12-3/TRBV12-4	TRBD1	15	TRBJ2-7	CASRPSTGAPNEQYF	TGTGCCAGCAGACCGTCGACAGGGGCGCCGAACGAGCAGTACTTC
.	TRBV12-3/TRBV12-4	.	13	TRBJ1-2	CASSGDTDYGYTF	TGTGCCAGCAGTGGGGACACCGACTATGGCTACACCTTC
few	TRBV7-8	TRBD2	16	TRBJ2-1	CASSPGRLRSYNEQFF	TGTGCCAGCAGCCCCGGGAGGCTGAGATCCTACAATGAGCAGTTCTTC
.	TRBV6-2/TRBV6-3	TRBD1	14	TRBJ1-1	CAIERTGMNTEAFF	TGTGCCATCGAGAGGACAGGGATGAACACTGAAGCTTTCTTT
.	TRBV7-9	.	14	TRBJ1-1	CASSLAIRGTEAFF	TGTGCCAGCAGCTTAGCGATCCGGGGGACTGAAGCTTTCTTT
many	TRBV2	.	10	TRBJ1-1	CASSVGEAFF	TGTGCCAGCAGTGTCGGTGAAGCTTTCTTT
.	TRBV29-1	.	11	TRBJ1-1	CSVEENTEAFF	TGCAGCGTTGAAGAGAACACTGAAGCTTTCTTT
.	TRBV12-5	TRBD1	14	TRBJ1-2	CASGAETGSDGYTF	TGTGCTAGTGGTGCTGAGACAGGGAGTGATGGCTACACCTTC
.	TRBV6-1	.	13	TRBJ1-1	CASSNTGSTEAFF	TGTGCCAGCAGTAATACAGGTTCCACTGAAGCTTTCTTT
few	TRBV2	TRBD1	16	TRBJ2-1	CASSPALKRQGNEQFF	TGTGCCAGCAGCCCCGCGCTTAAGAGACAGGGAAATGAGCAGTTCTTC
.	TRBV4-1	.	13	TRBJ2-7	CASSPTRGDEQYF	TGCGCCAGCAGCCCGACCCGGGGCGACGAGCAGTACTTC
.	TRBV19	.	12	TRBJ1-2	CASSTAGRGYTF	TGTGCCAGTAGTACCGCCGGGCGCGGCTACACCTTC
.	TRBV29-1	.	14	TRBJ2-3	CSVIDRHSTDTQYF	TGCAGCGTTATAGACAGACATAGCACAGATACGCAGTATTTT
few	TRBV5-1	.	15	TRBJ2-3	CASSEDSYSTDTQYF	TGCGCCAGCAGCGAGGACAGCTATAGCACAGATACGCAGTATTTT
few	TRBV20-1	TRBD1	15	TRBJ1-5	CSATGTVRSNQPQHF	TGCAGTGCAACCGGGACAGTCCGTAGCAATCAGCCCCAGCATTTT
many	TRBV7-2	.	16	TRBJ2-5	CASSLARMQGGETQYF	TGTGCCAGCAGCTTAGCGAGGATGCAGGGTGGGGAGACCCAGTACTTC
.	TRBV6-5	.	11	TRBJ2-7	CASSYSDEQYF	TGTGCCAGCAGTTACTCCGACGAGCAGTACTTC
.	TRBV18	.	15	TRBJ1-6	CASSPRTAPGSPLPF	TGTGCCAGCTCACCACGGACAGCTCCTGGCTCACCCCTCCCCTTT
.	TRBV7-2	.	15	TRBJ2-7	CASSPGRNSLYEQYF	TGTGCCAGCAGCCCGGGACGAAACTCTCTCTACGAGCAGTACTTC
.	TRBV7-2	.	16	TRBJ1-3	CASSLSRGAAGNTIYF	TGTGCCAGCAGCTTATCAAGGGGCGCGGCTGGAAACACCATATATTTT